Listed here are 27 T cell receptor beta chains from one sample, sequenced in a study of blood T cell repertoires in COVID-19. Profiled with immunoSEQ multiplex PCR; TCRdb holds only in-frame clones, not every one. The sample contains 350,000 to 450,000 clones, about 88% of which appear only once. Sequenced material: PBMCs or T cells enriched from blood (not recorded which). The origin of the receptors is a woman aged 18-29 years who had been exposed to COVID-19.

The CDR3 loop is CASSLSGVLSNQPQHF. In DNA, the CDR3 is TGTGCCAGCAGCTTAAGCGGGGTTCTGAGCAATCAGCCCCAGCATTTT. V usage is TRBV7-2 and J usage is TRBJ1-5; no clear D. The CDR3 length is 16 residues. Per germline, CDR1 SGHTA and CDR2 FQGNSA. V was clipped by 2 bases and J by 1 base, with 12 bases between them.

CDR3 DNA: TGTGCCAGCAGCTTAGTGGCTAGCGGGGGATACAATGAGCAGTTCTTC. Translated, it gives CASSLVASGGYNEQFF. The chain employs TRBV11-2 and TRBJ2-1; 10 bases are shared with TRBD2. Germline values: CDR1 SGHAT, CDR2 FQNNGV. This CDR3 region has 16 residues. The ends lost 1 base at V and 4 bases at J; junction bases unmatched: 4.

The rearrangement joins TRBV10-3 to TRBJ1-1; a weak D match, TRBD1 (5 bases). The germline V and J ends were trimmed by 4 bases and 1 base, with 16 bases remaining between them. The germline gives CDR1 ENHRY, CDR2 SYGVKD. This CDR3 comprises 16 residues. CDR3 in DNA: TGTGCCATCAGTGGTGGGGCAGGGCTCTCGAACACTGAAGCTTTCTTT. Protein: CAISGGAGLSNTEAFF.

V usage is TRBV4-1 and J usage is TRBJ2-7, with 8 bases that match TRBD1. The CDR3 runs 16 residues. CDR1 is MGHRA and CDR2 is YSYEKL in the germline V gene. Losses at the gene ends were 3 bases for V and 0 bases for J; bases not matched to a gene: 7. For the CDR3, the DNA is TGCGCCAGCAGCCATACCGGGACAGGAGGCTCCTACGAGCAGTACTTC. Amino acid sequence: CASSHTGTGGSYEQYF.

This chain connects TRBV6-4 to TRBJ1-5; D uncertain. V was trimmed by 6 bases and J by 0 bases, leaving 6 bases between them. CDR1 and CDR2 (germline): MRHNA, SNTAGT. This CDR3 comprises 13 residues. This CDR3 reads CASSLNSNQPQHF. CDR3 DNA: TGTGCCAGCAGCCTAAATAGCAATCAGCCCCAGCATTTT.

This clone appeared a few times. The V call is TRBV10-2, the J call TRBJ1-2; 7 bases align to TRBD1. The CDR3 is 13 residues long. In germline, CDR1 is WSHSY, CDR2 SAAADI. After removal of 6 bases from V and 7 bases from J, the junction contained 8 bases not matched to a gene. Here the CDR3 reads CASRDIQGTGYTF. The CDR3 region has the DNA TGCGCCAGCAGAGATATACAGGGGACTGGCTACACCTTC.

This chain connects TRBV3-1 (or the pseudogene TRBV3-2) to TRBJ2-2; 7 bases align to TRBD1. The V gene's germline CDR1 is LGHDT and CDR2 YNNKEL (reference sequence). The CDR3 has 17 residues. V shed 6 bases and J 6 bases; nucleotides not matched to a gene: 16. The CDR3 protein is CASRVLDRAGPPGELFF. In nucleotides, the CDR3 is TGTGCCAGCAGGGTCCTCGACAGGGCGGGTCCCCCCGGGGAGCTGTTTTTT.

This clone occurred once. V usage is TRBV12-3 or TRBV12-4 and J usage is TRBJ2-7; 10 bases align to TRBD1. There are 13 residues in the CDR3. The V and J ends lost 6 bases and 7 bases, in that order; junction bases with no gene match: 6. CDR3 amino acids: CASRTGQGYEQYF. CDR3 nucleotide sequence: TGTGCCAGCAGGACGGGACAGGGGTATGAGCAGTACTTC.

The chain couples TRBV18 to TRBJ1-6; no reliable D call. Germline V gives CDR1 KGHSH, CDR2 LQKENI. The CDR3 has 19 residues. The ends were cut back, 2 bases at V and 1 base at J, with 18 bases in the middle. CDR3 DNA: TGTGCCAGCTCACCAGCCTCCCCCGAAGCGCAGTCCTATAATTCACCCCTCCACTTT. It encodes CASSPASPEAQSYNSPLHF.

The chain uses TRBV29-1 and TRBJ1-1, with 11 bases identical to TRBD1. Trimming took 7 bases from V and 4 from J; bases not matched to a gene: 5. In germline, CDR1 is SQVTM, CDR2 ANQGSEA. The length of the CDR3 is 13 residues. The CDR3 region has the DNA TGCAGCGCTGGGACAGGGGGAATCACTGAAGCTTTCTTT. This translates into CSAGTGGITEAFF.

The chain is built from TRBV3-1 (or the pseudogene TRBV3-2) and TRBJ1-5, with 7 bases aligning to TRBD1. Trimming took 4 bases from V and 0 from J; bases not matched to a gene: 12. There are 18 residues in the CDR3. CDR1 is LGHDT, CDR2 YNNKEL, per germline (reference sequence). CDR3 residues: CASSPQPTGLNSNQPQHF. CDR3 coding DNA: TGTGCCAGCAGCCCTCAACCGACAGGGCTAAATAGCAATCAGCCCCAGCATTTT.

The chain employs TRBV7-2 and TRBJ2-3, with TRBD2 matching 7 bases. The J segment lost 4 bases and the V segment lost 5 bases, leaving 9 bases of the junction unmatched. Germline V gene lookup returns CDR1 SGHTA and CDR2 FQGNSA. CDR3 length equals 15 residues. CDR3 protein: CASSKQAGTPDTQYF. The CDR3, as DNA: TGTGCCAGCAGCAAACAAGCGGGGACCCCAGATACGCAGTATTTT.

This clone was seen only once. The same CDR3 arises from other DNA sequences in this sample as well. This rearrangement joins TRBV11-1 to TRBJ1-1, with D unresolved. With 0 bases removed from V and 2 bases from J, the gap between germline ends came to 7 bases. The length of the CDR3 is 14 residues. CDR1 is SGHAT and CDR2 is FQDESV in the germline V gene (reference sequence). CDR3 protein: CASSLAVVNTEAFF. DNA of the CDR3: TGTGCCAGCAGCTTAGCCGTAGTTAACACTGAAGCTTTCTTT.

This clone was observed a single time. The chain employs TRBV6-5 and TRBJ1-1, with unresolved D. V was trimmed by 6 bases and J by 3 bases, leaving 11 bases between them. The CDR3 loop spans 13 amino acids. Germline values: CDR1 MNHEY, CDR2 SVGAGI. The CDR3 DNA sequence: TGTGCCAGCAGGATGTTTTCGGACACTGAAGCTTTCTTT. Its protein product is CASRMFSDTEAFF.

The DNA for the CDR3 is TGTGCCAGCAGCTTAAGACAGATTAGCACAGATACGCAGTATTTT. Residues: CASSLRQISTDTQYF. The gene calls are TRBV13 and TRBJ2-3; maybe TRBD1 (5 bases). The CDR3 extends over 15 amino acids. Trimming took 2 bases from V and 0 from J, leaving 9 bases between them. The germline gives CDR1 PRHDT, CDR2 FYEKMQ (reference sequence).

The rearrangement links TRBV7-6 to TRBJ1-5, with a weak D call TRBD1 (5 bases). Between the trimmed V and J ends, which lost 1 base and 0 bases, there was a span of 10 bases. The length of the CDR3 is 16 residues. CDR1 SGHVS and CDR2 FNYEAQ come from the germline V gene. The CDR3, as DNA: TGTGCCAGCAGCTTAGGGGGGGGTTCTAGCAATCAGCCCCAGCATTTT. Translating it yields CASSLGGGSSNQPQHF.

Turning to this clone: Other DNA sequences within the sample encode an identical CDR3. The rearrangement joins TRBV7-9 to TRBJ2-7, with 8 bases matching TRBD1. With 5 bases clipped from V and 3 bases from J, the junction kept 6 bases outside the gene matches. Looked up from germline, CDR1 is SEHNR and CDR2 is FQNEAQ (reference sequence). The CDR3 spans 14 residues. The CDR3 nucleotides read TGTGCCAGCAGCCCACCTACAGGGGGCTACGAGCAGTACTTC. Its protein product is CASSPPTGGYEQYF.

The chain couples TRBV6-6 to TRBJ2-6, with 10 bases fitting TRBD1. The germline V gene encodes CDR1 MNHNY and CDR2 SVGAGI (reference sequence). Losses at the gene ends were 5 bases for V and 0 bases for J; bases not matched to a gene: 4. CDR3 size: 17 residues. CDR3 residues: CASSPGTGDSGANVLTF. CDR3 nucleotides: TGTGCCAGCAGTCCCGGGACAGGGGACTCTGGGGCCAACGTCCTGACTTTC.

Concerning this clone itself: The DNA is left out, because the CDR3 cannot be placed on it with certainty; the CDR3 is given as TCRdb lists it. The J gene is TRBJ2-5, the V gene TRBV6-5; TRBD1, as called in the table, went unchecked against the DNA. The CDR3 is 14 residues long, counting both termini. CDR1 is MNHEY, CDR2 SVGAGI, per germline. The CDR3 here is CASSSGQGIKTQYF.

In this sample, this clone turned up a few times. The chain recombines TRBV28 with TRBJ1-5; D might be TRBD1 (5 bases). Germline V CDR1 and CDR2: MDHEN, SYDVKM. V was pared by 5 bases and J by 0 bases, with 11 bases between. This CDR3 region has 15 residues. CDR3: CASSEDSYSNQPQHF. The CDR3 DNA is TGTGCCAGCAGTGAAGACAGCTATAGCAATCAGCCCCAGCATTTT.

The V gene is TRBV28, the J gene TRBJ1-2; D is ambiguous. The CDR3 runs to 14 residues. The V gene lost 5 bases and the J gene lost 0 bases, with 10 bases spanning the gap. Germline CDR1 is MDHEN and CDR2 is SYDVKM. CDR3 region: CASSPGATNYGYTF. DNA of the CDR3: TGTGCCAGCAGTCCCGGAGCTACTAACTATGGCTACACCTTC.

The J gene is TRBJ2-7, the V gene TRBV11-3; the match to TRBD1 covers 8 bases. The germline V gene has CDR1 SGHNT and CDR2 YENEEA. This CDR3 is built from 17 residues. The junction had 14 bases not matched to a gene; V was cut back by 4 bases and J by 3 bases. CDR3 DNA: TGTGCCAGCAGCTGGGACCCGGAACGGACAGGGTGCTACGAGCAGTACTTC. Its protein product is CASSWDPERTGCYEQYF.

The chain recombines TRBV25-1 with TRBJ1-4; 7 bases are a match to TRBD1. Germline-derived CDR1 and CDR2 are MGHDK and SYGVNS. V lost 6 bases, J lost 8 bases, and 9 bases stayed unmatched. The CDR3 spans 14 residues. CDR3 bases: TGTGCCAGCAGAACGACAGGGAGTAGGGAAAAACTGTTTTTT. The encoded protein is CASRTTGSREKLFF.

This chain connects TRBV29-1 to TRBJ1-1; D may be TRBD1 (5 bases). In germline, CDR1 is SQVTM, CDR2 ANQGSEA. The CDR3 totals 12 residues. The V end was cut by 5 bases, the J end by 1 base, with 8 bases between. The CDR3 sequence is CSVQGWNTEAFF. For the CDR3, the DNA is TGCAGCGTTCAGGGTTGGAACACTGAAGCTTTCTTT.

The rearrangement joins TRBV29-1 to TRBJ1-1, with 7 bases lining up with TRBD1. J was trimmed by 1 base and V by 7 bases; bases with no gene match: 9. This CDR3 has 14 amino acids. From germline, CDR1 is SQVTM and CDR2 ANQGSEA. The CDR3 DNA sequence: TGCAGCGCCCCGACAGGGTGGACGAACACTGAAGCTTTCTTT. This gives the protein CSAPTGWTNTEAFF.

The chain carries TRBV28 and TRBJ1-2, with 7 bases fitting TRBD1. Unmatched junction bases numbered 18, after V lost 4 bases and J lost 4 bases. The CDR3 spans 18 residues. Germline CDR1 MDHEN, CDR2 SYDVKM. CDR3: CASSSSSLSPGQIYGYTF. CDR3 nucleotide sequence: TGTGCCAGCAGTTCAAGTTCCCTTTCTCCGGGACAGATCTATGGCTACACCTTC.

This clone was detected once. J is TRBJ2-7 and V is TRBV28; 7 nucleotides line up with TRBD1. This CDR3 has 15 residues. The J segment lost 5 bases and the V segment lost 5 bases, leaving 12 bases of the junction unmatched. Germline assignment: CDR1 MDHEN and CDR2 SYDVKM. The CDR3 region has the DNA TGTGCCAGCAGTCTCCAGAGACAGGGCCGACACGAGCAGTACTTC. It codes for CASSLQRQGRHEQYF.